The T cell receptor beta chain described here comes from a study of long-term antiretroviral therapy in people with HIV. The study's findings and limits: Versus controls, repertoires in people with HIV had narrower CDR3 length ranges. There were no data on ART adherence, viral resistance or therapy changes, a gap that limits inferences about post-ART repertoire changes.

Specimens carried about 0.85-11 million cryopreserved PBMC before DNA extraction. This clone was recorded once. Its antigen is as yet unknown. Survey-level resolution applied to immunoSEQ assay v3.0. Each sample had sequencing targeting about 35,000-50,000 T-cell genomes. Profiling relied on immunoSEQ multiplex PCR, and the TCRdb table lists in-frame clones only, not all of them. The sample records 35,000 to 40,000 clones, 80% to 90% being singletons. The germline V and J ends were trimmed by 2 bases and 1 base, with 17 bases remaining between them. This CDR3 is built from 17 residues. The germline V gene has CDR1 MNHNS and CDR2 SASEGT.

The chain combines TRBV6-1 with TRBJ1-1; D is ambiguous. This clonotype was obtained from a man younger than 35 with HIV. This specimen was unsorted PBMCs, taken 2.2 years after starting antiretroviral therapy. The CDR3 loop reads CASSESNLGRANTEAFF. The CDR3 DNA follows: TGTGCCAGCAGTGAATCAAATTTAGGACGGGCGAACACTGAAGCTTTCTTT.